The rows below give T cell receptor beta chains drawn from one sample of a study of control samples from healthy donors and cancer patients. Data came from immunoSEQ multiplex PCR; TCRdb stores just in-frame clones and leaves some out. The data show tens of thousands of clones, with almost 85% seen just once and about 5% held by the top ten. The sequenced material came from blood. These receptors came from a man in his forties or fifties in good health. The CDR3 runs from the conserved cysteine through the conserved F or W. D genes are given only for firm matches. Where a row states a size, it is once, few, many or the class of an expanded clone; other rows omit it.

NA | TRBJ2-5 | TRBD2 | TRBV5-6 | CASSSMAGVVETQYF | TGTGCCAGCAGCTCTATGGCGGGAGTTGTAGAGACCCAGTACTTC
NA | TRBJ2-3 | TRBD2 | TRBV5-1 | CASSWTSGTDTQYF | TGCGCCAGCAGCTGGACTAGCGGGACAGATACGCAGTATTTT
NA | TRBJ1-1 | NA | TRBV5-3 | CARSLKVETGEEATEAFF | TGTGCCAGAAGCTTGAAAGTAGAGACAGGCGAGGAGGCCACTGAAGCTTTCTTT
NA | TRBJ2-3 | NA | TRBV11-1 | CASSFNTDTQYF | TGTGCCAGCAGCTTCAACACAGATACGCAGTATTTT
NA | TRBJ1-2 | NA | TRBV6-6 | CASSYSPRGNGYTF | TGTGCCAGCAGTTACTCGCCCAGGGGAAACGGCTACACCTTC
NA | TRBJ2-5 | TRBD1 | TRBV9 | CASSQRTGSQETQYF | TGTGCCAGCAGCCAAAGGACAGGGTCCCAAGAGACCCAGTACTTC
NA | TRBJ2-7 | TRBD2 | TRBV30 | CAHGGGGYEQYF | TGTGCCCATGGCGGGGGTGGCTACGAGCAGTACTTC
once | TRBJ1-5 | NA | TRBV27 | CASSFWAGAGNQPQHF | TGTGCCAGCAGTTTTTGGGCGGGGGCAGGCAATCAGCCCCAGCATTTT
NA | TRBJ2-1 | TRBD2 | TRBV9 | CASSVGGASGRDEQFF | TGTGCCAGCAGCGTAGGGGGGGCTAGCGGGAGGGATGAGCAGTTCTTC
NA | TRBJ1-5 | TRBD1 | TRBV30 | CAWSRTGGNQPQHF | TGTGCCTGGAGTCGGACAGGGGGCAATCAGCCCCAGCATTTT
NA | TRBJ2-5 | NA | TRBV2 | CASSDWDGASQYF | TGTGCCAGCAGTGACTGGGACGGGGCGTCCCAGTACTTC
few | TRBJ1-1 | NA | TRBV2 | CASRTLNTEAFF | TGTGCCAGTCGTACTCTTAACACTGAAGCTTTCTTT
NA | TRBJ2-1 | NA | TRBV12-3/TRBV12-4 | CASSGLVNEQFF | TGTGCCAGCAGTGGACTGGTAAATGAGCAGTTCTTC
NA | TRBJ2-2 | NA | TRBV2 | CASSEEPDLENTGELFF | TGTGCCAGCAGTGAGGAACCCGACTTGGAGAACACCGGGGAGCTGTTTTTT
once | TRBJ2-1 | NA | TRBV18 | CASSRSTGASEGEQFF | TGTGCCAGCTCAAGGTCTACGGGAGCATCGGAGGGTGAGCAGTTCTTC
NA | TRBJ2-3 | NA | TRBV5-1 | CASSFEDGRTDTQYF | TGCGCCAGCAGCTTCGAGGACGGACGCACAGATACGCAGTATTTT
NA | TRBJ2-2 | TRBD1 | TRBV6-5 | CASSRGQGRTGELFF | TGTGCCAGCAGCCGAGGACAGGGGAGGACCGGGGAGCTGTTTTTT
once | TRBJ1-4 | NA | TRBV19 | CASSEHPGRPGKLFF | TGTGCCAGTAGTGAGCACCCGGGACGGCCTGGTAAGCTGTTTTTT
few | TRBJ1-6 | NA | TRBV5-1 | CASGSEYNSPLHF | TGCGCCAGCGGCAGTGAATATAATTCACCCCTCCACTTT
NA | TRBJ2-3 | TRBD2 | TRBV7-9 | CASSSSGNTDTQYF | TGTGCCAGCAGCTCTAGCGGAAACACAGATACGCAGTATTTT
once | TRBJ1-1 | TRBD1 | TRBV29-1 | CSVAGQGNTEAFF | TGCAGCGTTGCAGGACAGGGGAACACTGAAGCTTTCTTT
once | TRBJ2-5 | NA | TRBV9 | CASSVTSSRGETQYF | TGTGCCAGCAGCGTAACAAGTTCCCGGGGCGAGACCCAGTACTTC